This T cell receptor (beta chain) appears in the sequencing data of a study of patients with pleural tuberculosis. TCRdb fed the reads into MiXCR, producing one record per CDR3 protein. The table has approximately 50,000 distinct CDR3 sequences, approximately 7.9% seen once. There are many counts of this clonotype. CDR1 and CDR2 from the germline V gene are ENHRY and SYGVKD. The CDR3 runs to 14 residues. The V gene lost 11 bases and the J gene lost 2 bases, with 17 bases spanning the gap. The receptor was derived from a human donor with pleural tuberculosis. The V and J genes are TRBV10-3 and TRBJ2-3; D tentatively fits TRBD1 or TRBD2 (6 bases each). In DNA, the CDR3 is TGTGCCGGGGCGGGACAACTCCTCACAGATACGCAGTATTTT. Translated: CAGAGQLLTDTQYF.